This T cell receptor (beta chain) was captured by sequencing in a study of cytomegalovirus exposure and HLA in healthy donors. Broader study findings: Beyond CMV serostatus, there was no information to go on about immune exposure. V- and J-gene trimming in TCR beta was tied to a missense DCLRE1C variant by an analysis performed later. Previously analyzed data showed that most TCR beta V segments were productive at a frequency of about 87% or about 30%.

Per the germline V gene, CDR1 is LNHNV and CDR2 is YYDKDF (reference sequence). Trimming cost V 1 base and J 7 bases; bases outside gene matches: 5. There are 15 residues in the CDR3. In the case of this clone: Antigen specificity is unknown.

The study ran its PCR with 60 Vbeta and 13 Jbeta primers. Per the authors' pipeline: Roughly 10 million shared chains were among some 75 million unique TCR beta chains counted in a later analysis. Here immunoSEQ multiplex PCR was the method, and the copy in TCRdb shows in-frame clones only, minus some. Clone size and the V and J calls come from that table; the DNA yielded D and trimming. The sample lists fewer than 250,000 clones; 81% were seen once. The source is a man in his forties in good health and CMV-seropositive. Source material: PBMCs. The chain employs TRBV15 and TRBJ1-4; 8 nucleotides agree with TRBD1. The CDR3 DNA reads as TGTGCCACCAGCAGAGTGACAGGGGAGGGTGAAAAACTGTTTTTT. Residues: CATSRVTGEGEKLFF.